This TCR beta chain was recovered during a study of T cells in Graves' hyperthyroidism and ophthalmopathy. This clonotype was observed many times. V was pared by 2 bases and J by 3 bases, with 2 bases between. This CDR3 spans 12 amino acids. RNA transcripts were the template for amplifying TCR beta CDR3 regions. HTBI primers were used for first-round RT-PCR of the TCR CDR3. TCRdb recomputed calls from the multiplex PCR reads with MiXCR, one row per CDR3 protein. The table records some 380,000 distinct CDR3 sequences, approximately 13% of them present only once. Diagnosing involved the use of clinical symptoms, serum thyroxine and TRAb, thyroid ultrasound and orbital computed tomography.

The receptor comes from a man aged 25 to 40 with Graves' hyperthyroidism that later progressed to Graves' ophthalmopathy. Sequenced sample: blood. The chain employs TRBV12-3 or TRBV12-4 and TRBJ1-5; no definite D call. The CDR3 sequence: CASSLTNQPQHF. CDR3 DNA sequence: TGTGCCAGCAGTTTAACCAATCAGCCCCAGCATTTT.